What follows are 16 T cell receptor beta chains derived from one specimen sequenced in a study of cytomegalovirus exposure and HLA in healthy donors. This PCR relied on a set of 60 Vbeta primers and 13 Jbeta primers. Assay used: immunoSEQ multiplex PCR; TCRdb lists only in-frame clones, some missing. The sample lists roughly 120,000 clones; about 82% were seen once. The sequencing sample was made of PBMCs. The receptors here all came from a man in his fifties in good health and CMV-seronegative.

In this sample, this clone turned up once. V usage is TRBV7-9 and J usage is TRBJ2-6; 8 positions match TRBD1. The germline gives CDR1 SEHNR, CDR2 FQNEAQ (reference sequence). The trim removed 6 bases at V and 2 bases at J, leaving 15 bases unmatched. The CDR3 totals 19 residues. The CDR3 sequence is CASRLRLGQGLPGANVLTF. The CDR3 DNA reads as TGTGCCAGCAGATTAAGACTCGGACAGGGCCTACCTGGGGCCAACGTCCTGACTTTC.

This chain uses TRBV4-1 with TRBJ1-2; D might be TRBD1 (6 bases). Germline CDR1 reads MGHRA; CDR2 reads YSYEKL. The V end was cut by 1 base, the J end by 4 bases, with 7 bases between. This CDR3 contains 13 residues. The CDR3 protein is CASSQGTAYGYTF. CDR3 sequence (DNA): TGCGCCAGCAGCCAAGGGACAGCCTATGGCTACACCTTC.

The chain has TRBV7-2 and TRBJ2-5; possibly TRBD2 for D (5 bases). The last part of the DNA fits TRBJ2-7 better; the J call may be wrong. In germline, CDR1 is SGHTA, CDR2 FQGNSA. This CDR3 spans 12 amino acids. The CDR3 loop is CASSPGKVEQYF. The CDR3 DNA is TGTGCCAGCAGCCCGGGGAAGGTCGAGCAGTACTTC.

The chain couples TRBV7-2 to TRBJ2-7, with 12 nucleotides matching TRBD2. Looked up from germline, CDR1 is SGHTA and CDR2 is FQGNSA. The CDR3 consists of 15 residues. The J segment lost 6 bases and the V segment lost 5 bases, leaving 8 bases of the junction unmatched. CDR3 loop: CASSLLAGGVSEQYV. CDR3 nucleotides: TGTGCCAGCAGCCTTCTAGCGGGGGGGGTTAGCGAGCAGTACGTC.

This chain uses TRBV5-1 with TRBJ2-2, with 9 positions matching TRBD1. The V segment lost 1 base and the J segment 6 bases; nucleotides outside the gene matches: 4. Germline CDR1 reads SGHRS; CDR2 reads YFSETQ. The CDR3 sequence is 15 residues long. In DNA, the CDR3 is TGCGCCAGCAGCTTGATGGGACAGGGCGCCGGGGAGCTGTTTTTT. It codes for CASSLMGQGAGELFF.

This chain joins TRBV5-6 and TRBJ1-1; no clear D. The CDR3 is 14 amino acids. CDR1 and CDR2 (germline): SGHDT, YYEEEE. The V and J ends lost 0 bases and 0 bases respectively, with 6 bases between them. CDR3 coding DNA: TGTGCCAGCAGCTTGGCTAGCCTGAACACTGAAGCTTTCTTT. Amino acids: CASSLASLNTEAFF. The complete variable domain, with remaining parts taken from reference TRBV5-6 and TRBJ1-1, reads DAGVTQSPTHLIKTRGQQVTLRCSPKSGHDTVSWYQQALGQGPQFIFQYYEEEERQRGNFPDRFSGHQFPNYSSELNVNALLLGDSALYLCASSLASLNTEAFFGQGTRLTVV.

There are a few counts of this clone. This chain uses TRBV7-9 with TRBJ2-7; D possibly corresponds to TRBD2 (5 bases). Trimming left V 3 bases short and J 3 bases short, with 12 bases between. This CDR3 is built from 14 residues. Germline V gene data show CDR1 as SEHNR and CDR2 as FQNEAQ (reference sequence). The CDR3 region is CASSLVGLGYEQYF. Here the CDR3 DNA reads TGTGCCAGCAGCTTGGTCGGACTTGGCTACGAGCAGTACTTC.

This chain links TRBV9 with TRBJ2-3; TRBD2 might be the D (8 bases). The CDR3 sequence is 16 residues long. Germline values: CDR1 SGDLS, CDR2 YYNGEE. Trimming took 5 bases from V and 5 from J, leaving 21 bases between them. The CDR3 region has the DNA TGTGCCAGCAGTCCAGGGGGGCGGGGGGCAGGAGATACGCAGTATTTT. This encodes CASSPGGRGAGDTQYF.

CDR3 sequence (DNA): TGTGCCAGCAGCATACTGGGGCTCAAAATCTACGAGCAGTACTTC. Protein product: CASSILGLKIYEQYF. The chain joins TRBV5-5 to TRBJ2-7; D might be TRBD1 (5 bases). V lost 4 bases and J lost 3, with 17 bases in between. This CDR3 is 15 amino acids long. The germline V gene has CDR1 SGHKS and CDR2 YYEKEE (reference sequence).

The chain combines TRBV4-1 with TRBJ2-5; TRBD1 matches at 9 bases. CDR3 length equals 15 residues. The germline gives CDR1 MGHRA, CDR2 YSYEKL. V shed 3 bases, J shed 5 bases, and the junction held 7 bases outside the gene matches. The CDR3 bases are TGCGCCAGCAGCCAGGGGGACAGGGTACTGGAGACCCAGTACTTC. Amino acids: CASSQGDRVLETQYF.

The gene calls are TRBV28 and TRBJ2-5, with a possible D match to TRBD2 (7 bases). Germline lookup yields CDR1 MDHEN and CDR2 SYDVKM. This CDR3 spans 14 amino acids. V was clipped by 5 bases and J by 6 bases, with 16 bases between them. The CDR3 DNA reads TGTGCCAGCAGTCTGGGGGGGGCCCTTAAGACCCAGTACTTC. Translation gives CASSLGGALKTQYF.

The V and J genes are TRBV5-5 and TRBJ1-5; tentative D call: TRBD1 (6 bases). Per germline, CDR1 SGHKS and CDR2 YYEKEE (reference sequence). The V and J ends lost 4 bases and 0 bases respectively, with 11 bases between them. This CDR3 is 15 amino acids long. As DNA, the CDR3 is TGTGCCAGCAGCGGAGGACAGTATAGCAATCAGCCCCAGCATTTT. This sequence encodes CASSGGQYSNQPQHF.

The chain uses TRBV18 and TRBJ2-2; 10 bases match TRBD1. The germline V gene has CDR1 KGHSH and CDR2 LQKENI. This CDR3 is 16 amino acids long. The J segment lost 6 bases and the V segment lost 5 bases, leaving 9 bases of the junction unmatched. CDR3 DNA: TGTGCCAGCTCAACCCAGACAGGGGGCAACGCCGGGGAGCTGTTTTTT. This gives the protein CASSTQTGGNAGELFF.

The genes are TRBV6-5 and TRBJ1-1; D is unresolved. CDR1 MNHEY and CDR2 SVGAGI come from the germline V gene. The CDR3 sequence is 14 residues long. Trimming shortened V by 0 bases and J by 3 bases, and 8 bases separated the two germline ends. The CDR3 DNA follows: TGTGCCAGCAGTTACTCCCGGGTTTACACTGAAGCTTTCTTT. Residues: CASSYSRVYTEAFF.

The DNA of the CDR3 is TGTGCCTTGACCACCCAGTTTGACACCCTTACACCCTACGAGCAGTACTTC. Translating it yields CALTTQFDTLTPYEQYF. The chain links TRBV30 to TRBJ2-7, with D uncertain. Germline CDR1 is GTSNPN and CDR2 is SVGIG (reference sequence). CDR3 length: 17 amino acids. The V end was cut by 7 bases, the J end by 2 bases, with 27 bases between.

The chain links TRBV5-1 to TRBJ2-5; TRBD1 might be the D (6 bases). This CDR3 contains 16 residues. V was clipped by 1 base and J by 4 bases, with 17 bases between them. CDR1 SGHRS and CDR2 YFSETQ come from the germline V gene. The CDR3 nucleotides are TGCGCCAGCAGCTTGCATGGATTGGACAGATCAGAGACCCAGTACTTC. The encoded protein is CASSLHGLDRSETQYF.